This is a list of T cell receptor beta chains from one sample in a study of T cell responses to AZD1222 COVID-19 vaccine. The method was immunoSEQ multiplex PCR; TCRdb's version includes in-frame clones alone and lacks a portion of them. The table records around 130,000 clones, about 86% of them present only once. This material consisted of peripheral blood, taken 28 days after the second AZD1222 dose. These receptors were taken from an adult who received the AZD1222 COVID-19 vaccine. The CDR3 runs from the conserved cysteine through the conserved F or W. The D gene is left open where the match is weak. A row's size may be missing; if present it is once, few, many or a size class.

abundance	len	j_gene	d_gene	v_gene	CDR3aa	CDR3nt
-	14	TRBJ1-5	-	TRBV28	CASRPLGSNQPQHF	TGTGCCAGCCGACCCCTGGGGAGCAATCAGCCCCAGCATTTT
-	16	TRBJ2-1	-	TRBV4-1	CASSIRDSNSYNEQFF	TGCGCCAGCAGCATACGGGACTCCAACTCCTACAATGAGCAGTTCTTC
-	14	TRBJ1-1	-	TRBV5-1	CASSLGSANTEAFF	TGCGCCAGCAGCTTGGGTTCGGCGAACACTGAAGCTTTCTTT
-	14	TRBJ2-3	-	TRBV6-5	CASSPALGTDTQYF	TGTGCCAGCAGTCCCGCCTTGGGTACAGATACGCAGTATTTT
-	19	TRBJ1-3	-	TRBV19	CASSIPFFGTHEHGNTIYF	TGTGCCAGTAGTATCCCATTCTTCGGGACCCACGAACATGGAAACACCATATATTTT
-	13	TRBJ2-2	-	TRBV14	CASALTNTGELFF	TGTGCCAGCGCGTTAACGAACACCGGGGAGCTGTTTTTT
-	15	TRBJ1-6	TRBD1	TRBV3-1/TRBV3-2	CASSQDDRGGSPLHF	TGTGCCAGCAGCCAAGACGACAGGGGAGGATCACCCCTCCACTTT
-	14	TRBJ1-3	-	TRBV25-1	CASSEYGSGNTIYF	TGTGCCAGCAGTGAATATGGGAGTGGAAACACCATATATTTT
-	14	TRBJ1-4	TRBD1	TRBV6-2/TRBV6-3	CASSPTGVSEKLFF	TGTGCCAGCAGCCCTACAGGGGTTTCTGAAAAACTGTTTTTT
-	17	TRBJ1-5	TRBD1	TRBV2	CASRRGTGPEGNQPQHF	TGTGCCAGCAGGAGGGGGACAGGGCCCGAGGGCAATCAGCCCCAGCATTTT
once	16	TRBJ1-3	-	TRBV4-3	CASSQAWGGSGNTIYF	TGCGCCAGCAGCCAAGCCTGGGGCGGCTCTGGAAACACCATATATTTT
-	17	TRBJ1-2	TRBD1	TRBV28	CASTTSGTGGPFEGYTF	TGTGCCAGCACCACCTCCGGGACAGGGGGCCCCTTCGAGGGCTACACCTTC
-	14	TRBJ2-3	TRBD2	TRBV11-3	CASSVGLAGDTQYF	TGTGCCAGCAGCGTGGGACTAGCCGGAGATACGCAGTATTTT
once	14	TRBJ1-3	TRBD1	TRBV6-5	CASTRDSSGNTIYF	TGTGCCAGCACACGGGACAGCTCTGGAAACACCATATATTTT
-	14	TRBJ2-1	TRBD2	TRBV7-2	CASSLSGGYNEQFF	TGTGCCAGCAGCTTAAGCGGGGGGTATAATGAGCAGTTCTTC
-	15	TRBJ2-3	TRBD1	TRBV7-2	CASGQGTGVTDTQYF	TGTGCCAGCGGCCAGGGGACAGGAGTCACAGATACGCAGTATTTT
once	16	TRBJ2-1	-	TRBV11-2	CASSPDRLRSYNEQFF	TGTGCCAGCAGCCCCGACCGGCTCCGCTCCTACAATGAGCAGTTCTTC
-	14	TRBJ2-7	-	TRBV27	CASSLSGLHYEQYF	TGTGCCAGCAGTTTATCGGGGTTGCATTACGAGCAGTACTTC
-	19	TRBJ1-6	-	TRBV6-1	CASSALGTQKIRYNSPLHF	TGTGCCAGCAGTGCCCTCGGGACTCAAAAAATCCGCTATAATTCACCCCTCCACTTT
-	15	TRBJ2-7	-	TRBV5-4	CASSLAGTLSYEQYF	TGTGCCAGCAGCTTGGCCGGCACGTTATCCTACGAGCAGTACTTC
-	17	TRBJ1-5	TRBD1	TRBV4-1	CASRSTRDSLSNQPQHF	TGCGCCAGCAGATCAACCCGGGACAGCCTTAGCAATCAGCCCCAGCATTTT
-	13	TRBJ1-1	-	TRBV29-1	CSDTPGPRTEAFF	TGCAGCGACACACCGGGCCCCCGGACTGAAGCTTTCTTT
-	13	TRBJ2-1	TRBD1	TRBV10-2	CAHQGQGNNEQFF	TGCGCCCACCAGGGACAGGGCAACAATGAGCAGTTCTTC
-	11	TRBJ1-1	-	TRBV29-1	CSVEGGAEAFF	TGCAGCGTTGAAGGGGGGGCGGAGGCTTTCTTT
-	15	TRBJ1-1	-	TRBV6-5	CASSPRSTGNTEAFF	TGTGCCAGCAGTCCCCGATCGACGGGGAACACTGAAGCTTTCTTT
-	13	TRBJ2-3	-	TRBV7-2	CASSLGRGDTQYF	TGTGCCAGCAGCTTAGGTCGGGGGGATACGCAGTATTTT
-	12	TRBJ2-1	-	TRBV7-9	CASSTLGDEQFF	TGTGCCAGCAGCACTCTGGGGGATGAGCAGTTCTTC
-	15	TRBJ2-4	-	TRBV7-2	CASSLGAGGENIQYF	TGTGCCAGCAGCTTAGGGGCCGGAGGAGAAAACATTCAGTACTTC
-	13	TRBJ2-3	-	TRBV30	CAWSVISTDTQYF	TGTGCCTGGAGTGTAATCAGCACAGATACGCAGTATTTT
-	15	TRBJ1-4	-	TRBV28	CASRGPGQSNEKLFF	TGTGCCAGCAGGGGTCCAGGACAGTCTAATGAAAAACTGTTTTTT
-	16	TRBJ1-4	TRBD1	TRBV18	CASSNDRGSTNEKLFF	TGTGCCAGCTCAAACGACAGGGGATCAACTAATGAAAAACTGTTTTTT
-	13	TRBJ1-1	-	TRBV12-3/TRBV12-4	CASSRTVGTEAFF	TGTGCCAGCAGTAGGACAGTTGGAACTGAAGCTTTCTTT
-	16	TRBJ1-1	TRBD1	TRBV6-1	CASSGWTGMRDTEAFF	TGTGCCAGCAGTGGTTGGACAGGGATGCGGGACACTGAAGCTTTCTTT
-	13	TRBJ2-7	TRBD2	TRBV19	CASSTTGTSFKYF	TGTGCCAGTAGTACCACCGGGACTAGTTTTAAGTACTTC
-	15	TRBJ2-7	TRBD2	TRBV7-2	CASSIPTSGGYEQYF	TGTGCCAGCAGCATTCCTACTAGCGGGGGGTACGAGCAGTACTTC
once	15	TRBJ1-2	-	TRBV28	CASSPSPTYLPGYTF	TGTGCCAGCAGTCCGTCCCCGACGTATTTACCTGGCTACACCTTC
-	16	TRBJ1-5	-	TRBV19	CASSGVTGISNQPQHF	TGTGCCAGTAGTGGGGTAACAGGGATTAGCAATCAGCCCCAGCATTTT
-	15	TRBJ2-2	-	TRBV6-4	CASSDSMAGTGELFF	TGTGCCAGCAGTGACTCGATGGCCGGTACCGGGGAGCTGTTTTTT
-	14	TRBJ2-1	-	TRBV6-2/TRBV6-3	CASSYLGRYNEQFF	TGTGCCAGCAGTTACCTAGGACGCTACAATGAGCAGTTCTTC
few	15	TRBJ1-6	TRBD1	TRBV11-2	CASSLGTGGISPLHF	TGTGCCAGCAGCTTGGGAACAGGGGGCATCTCACCCCTCCACTTT
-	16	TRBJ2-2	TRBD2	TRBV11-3	CASSLGLAGGTGELFF	TGTGCCAGCAGCCTAGGACTAGCGGGGGGCACCGGGGAGCTGTTTTTT
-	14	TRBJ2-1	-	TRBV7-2	CASSLDNSYNEQFF	TGTGCCAGCAGCTTAGATAACAGCTACAATGAGCAGTTCTTC
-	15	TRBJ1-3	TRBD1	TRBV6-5	CASSPDRGSGNTIYF	TGTGCCAGCAGTCCGGACAGGGGCTCTGGAAACACCATATATTTT
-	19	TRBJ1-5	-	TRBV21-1	CASSKAAGGQGYSNQPQHF	TGTGCCAGCAGCAAAGCCGCCGGCGGACAGGGTTATAGCAATCAGCCCCAGCATTTT
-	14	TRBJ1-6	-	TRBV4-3	CASSQDRLNSPLHF	TGCGCCAGCAGCCAAGATCGGCTTAATTCACCCCTCCACTTT
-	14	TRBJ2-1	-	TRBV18	CASSPGESYNEQFF	TGTGCCAGCTCACCAGGGGAATCCTACAATGAGCAGTTCTTC
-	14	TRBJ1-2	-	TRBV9	CASSSGGRYYGYTF	TGTGCCAGCAGCTCAGGAGGCCGCTACTATGGCTACACCTTC
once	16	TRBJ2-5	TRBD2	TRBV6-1	CASSAASGVGQETQYF	TGTGCCAGCAGTGCGGCTAGCGGGGTCGGTCAAGAGACCCAGTACTTC
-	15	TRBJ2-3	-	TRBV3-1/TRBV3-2	CASSQGGGASDTQYF	TGTGCCAGCAGCCAAGGTGGGGGAGCGTCAGATACGCAGTATTTT
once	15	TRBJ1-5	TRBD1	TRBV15	CATIATGDSHQPQHF	TGTGCCACCATCGCGACTGGGGACAGCCATCAGCCCCAGCATTTT
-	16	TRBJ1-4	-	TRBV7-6	CASSFRAGSTNEKLFF	TGTGCCAGCAGCTTCAGAGCAGGATCAACTAATGAAAAACTGTTTTTT
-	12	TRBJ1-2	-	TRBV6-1	CASSSRLEGYTF	TGTGCCAGCAGTTCCCGCCTTGAGGGCTACACCTTC
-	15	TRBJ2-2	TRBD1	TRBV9	CASSSGQGRTGELFF	TGTGCCAGCAGCTCCGGACAGGGGCGCACCGGGGAGCTGTTTTTT
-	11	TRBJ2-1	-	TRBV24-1	CATQGLDEQFF	TGTGCCACTCAGGGGTTAGATGAGCAGTTCTTC
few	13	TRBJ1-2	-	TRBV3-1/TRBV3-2	CASSQGAGGGHSF	TGTGCCAGCAGCCAAGGGGCGGGAGGTGGACATTCCTTC